The T cell receptor (beta chain) under discussion was sequenced for a study of OX40 agonist ivuxolimab in advanced cancers. Study-wide context: Treatment received earlier with anti-PD-1, anti-PD-L1 or anti-CTLA-4 agents was allowed, and over 30% had some. Partial responses, seen in three patients, involved one hepatocellular carcinoma and two cutaneous melanomas.

CDR1 is SGHDT and CDR2 is YYEEEE in the germline V gene. V lost 2 bases to trimming and J lost 2 bases, with 14 bases between them. The CDR3 extends over 16 amino acids. Method: immunoSEQ multiplex PCR; TCRdb's copy keeps in-frame clones and lacks some. The repertoire holds around 30,000 clones, with 74% as singletons. As concerns this clone: Its antigen remains unidentified.

Study-wide points: Part of the nonresponder group also had normalized T-cell clonal expansion that was low.

The sequencing used CD4+ or CD8+ T cells sorted from blood, collected in a trial of the OX40 agonist ivuxolimab. The clonotype was recovered from an adult with an advanced solid tumor such as melanoma, head and neck, liver or kidney cancer. This rearrangement joins TRBV5-6 to TRBJ1-3, with D perhaps matching TRBD1 (5 bases). Written as DNA, the CDR3 is TGTGCCAGCAGCTTTAGGTCCAGGGCCACTGGAAACACCATATATTTT. Translated: CASSFRSRATGNTIYF.